Listed below are T cell receptor beta chains from one sample, sequenced in a study of cytomegalovirus exposure and HLA in healthy donors. Some clones are missing from TCRdb's copy, which holds only in-frame ones; the method was immunoSEQ multiplex PCR. The sample contains 120,000 or so clones, 85% to 90% of which appear only once. Sequencing was done on a sample of PBMCs. These TCRs come from a woman between 18 and 29 years old in good health and CMV-seronegative. Each CDR3 is given with its conserved first and last residue. A D gene is named only where the DNA matches it firmly. A clone size is listed for some rows: how often the clone was seen (once, few, many), or a class if it is expanded.

V	D	length	size	J	CDR3	DNA
TRBV7-6	-	16	-	TRBJ1-3	CASSLEIRGVRNTIYF	TGTGCCAGCAGCTTAGAGATTCGGGGAGTTAGAAACACCATATATTTT
TRBV9	TRBD1	16	-	TRBJ1-4	CASSLRQGAPNEKLFF	TGTGCCAGCAGCCTGAGACAGGGGGCACCTAATGAAAAACTGTTTTTT
TRBV7-9	TRBD1	14	-	TRBJ1-4	CASSRTGLNEKLFF	TGTGCCAGCAGCCGGACAGGGCTGAATGAAAAACTGTTTTTT
TRBV27	-	14	-	TRBJ2-3	CASSGGGTGNTQYF	TGTGCCAGCAGTGGGGGCGGTACCGGAAATACGCAGTATTTT
TRBV27	TRBD1	15	-	TRBJ2-1	CASRTGVYLSNEQFF	TGTGCCAGCAGGACAGGGGTTTACCTTAGCAATGAGCAGTTCTTC
TRBV2	-	12	-	TRBJ2-1	CASSVMLNEQFF	TGTGCCAGCAGTGTTATGCTAAATGAGCAGTTCTTC
TRBV5-1	-	17	-	TRBJ2-7	CASSISGLMAGSYEQYF	TGCGCCAGCAGCATATCCGGCCTAATGGCGGGGTCCTACGAGCAGTACTTC
TRBV5-8	TRBD1	16	-	TRBJ1-5	CASTHSGGYSNQPQHF	TGTGCCAGCACTCATTCAGGGGGATATAGCAATCAGCCCCAGCATTTT
TRBV5-1	-	15	-	TRBJ2-1	CASSLAQGGFNEQFF	TGCGCCAGCAGCTTGGCCCAGGGAGGTTTCAATGAGCAGTTCTTC
TRBV27	TRBD1	14	-	TRBJ1-3	CASKRTGTGNTIYF	TGTGCCAGCAAACGGACAGGGACTGGAAACACCATATATTTT
TRBV18	-	14	-	TRBJ1-1	CASSPEGGVAEAFF	TGTGCCAGCTCACCAGAGGGGGGGGTCGCTGAAGCTTTCTTT
TRBV27	TRBD2	15	-	TRBJ2-5	CASSFSGGSGETQYF	TGTGCCAGCAGTTTCAGCGGCGGGAGTGGAGAGACCCAGTACTTC
TRBV4-2	-	18	-	TRBJ1-2	CASSQVLNRGSSNYGYTF	TGTGCCAGCAGCCAAGTGTTGAATCGGGGATCTTCTAACTATGGCTACACCTTC
TRBV7-9	-	14	-	TRBJ1-3	CASSLVQGIDTIYF	TGTGCCAGCAGCTTAGTCCAGGGAATTGACACCATATATTTT
TRBV30	-	13	-	TRBJ2-1	CAWRMEGRYEQFF	TGTGCCTGGAGGATGGAAGGCAGGTATGAGCAGTTCTTC
TRBV13	TRBD2	16	-	TRBJ2-3	CASSGQAGSQADTQYF	TGTGCCAGCAGCGGACAAGCGGGGAGTCAGGCAGATACGCAGTATTTT
TRBV7-6	-	12	-	TRBJ1-1	CASSDSITEAFF	TGTGCCAGCAGCGACAGCATCACTGAAGCTTTCTTT
TRBV2	TRBD1	16	-	TRBJ1-5	CASSDGGQGLNQPQHF	TGTGCCAGCAGTGATGGGGGACAGGGCTTGAATCAGCCCCAGCATTTT
TRBV28	TRBD2	16	-	TRBJ2-3	CASSPRLAGFLDTQYF	TGTGCCAGCAGCCCCAGACTAGCGGGGTTCCTAGATACGCAGTATTTT
TRBV6-5	TRBD2	16	-	TRBJ2-7	CASSYSLSGSNYEQYF	TGTGCCAGCAGTTACTCGCTCAGCGGGAGTAACTACGAGCAGTACTTC
TRBV6-5	-	13	-	TRBJ1-1	CASSYSGRAEAFF	TGTGCCAGCAGTTACTCAGGCAGGGCGGAAGCTTTCTTT
TRBV7-2	-	15	few	TRBJ1-1	CASSLAVGVNTEAFF	TGTGCCAGCAGCTTAGCGGTAGGGGTGAACACTGAAGCTTTCTTT
TRBV27	-	14	-	TRBJ1-1	CASSLGRGNTEAFF	TGTGCCAGCAGTTTGGGGCGGGGGAACACTGAAGCTTTCTTT
TRBV30	-	13	-	TRBJ1-2	CAWSLGGGNGYTF	TGTGCCTGGAGTCTCGGCGGGGGCAATGGCTACACCTTC
TRBV5-1	-	15	once	TRBJ2-4	CASSLGDLAKNIQYF	TGCGCCAGCAGCTTGGGAGATCTAGCCAAAAACATTCAGTACTTC
TRBV7-2	-	16	-	TRBJ2-3	CASSKQAGPGTDTQYF	TGTGCCAGCAGCAAGCAGGCCGGACCAGGGACAGATACGCAGTATTTT
TRBV18	-	15	-	TRBJ2-2	CASSPPPGLTGELFF	TGTGCCAGCTCACCACCGCCAGGACTCACCGGGGAGCTGTTTTTT